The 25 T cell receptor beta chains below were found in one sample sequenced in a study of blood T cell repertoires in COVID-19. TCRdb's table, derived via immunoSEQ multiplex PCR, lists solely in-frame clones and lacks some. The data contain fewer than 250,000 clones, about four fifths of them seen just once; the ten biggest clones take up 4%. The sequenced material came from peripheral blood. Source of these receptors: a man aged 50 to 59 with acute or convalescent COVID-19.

CDR3 sequence reads: CASSPKLKQGRVVRETQYF. The CDR3 DNA follows: TGTGCCAGCAGCCCAAAACTCAAACAGGGTCGGGTCGTGAGGGAGACCCAGTACTTC. J is TRBJ2-5 and V is TRBV3-1 (or the pseudogene TRBV3-2); D is possibly TRBD1 (6 bases). V was trimmed by 4 bases and J by 5 bases, leaving 29 bases between them. Per the germline V gene, CDR1 is LGHDT and CDR2 is YNNKEL (reference sequence). The CDR3 loop spans 19 amino acids.

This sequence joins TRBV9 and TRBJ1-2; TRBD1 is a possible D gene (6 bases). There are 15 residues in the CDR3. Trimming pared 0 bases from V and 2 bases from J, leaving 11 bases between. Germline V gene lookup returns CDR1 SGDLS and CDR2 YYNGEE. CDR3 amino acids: CASSVEGGMNYGYTF. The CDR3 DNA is TGTGCCAGCAGCGTAGAAGGGGGAATGAACTATGGCTACACCTTC.

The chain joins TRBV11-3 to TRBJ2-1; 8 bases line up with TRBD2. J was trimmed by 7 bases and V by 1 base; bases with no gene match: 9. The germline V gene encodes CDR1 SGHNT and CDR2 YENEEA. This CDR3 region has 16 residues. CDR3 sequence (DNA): TGTGCCAGCAGCTTAGTTTGGGCGGGAGGTCGAAATGAGCAGTTCTTC. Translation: CASSLVWAGGRNEQFF.

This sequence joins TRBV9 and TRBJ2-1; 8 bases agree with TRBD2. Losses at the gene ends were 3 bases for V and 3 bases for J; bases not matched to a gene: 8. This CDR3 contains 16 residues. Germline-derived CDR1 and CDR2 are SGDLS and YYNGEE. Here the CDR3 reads CASSADLRGGYNEQFF. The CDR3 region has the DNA TGTGCCAGCAGCGCCGATTTACGGGGGGGCTACAATGAGCAGTTCTTC.

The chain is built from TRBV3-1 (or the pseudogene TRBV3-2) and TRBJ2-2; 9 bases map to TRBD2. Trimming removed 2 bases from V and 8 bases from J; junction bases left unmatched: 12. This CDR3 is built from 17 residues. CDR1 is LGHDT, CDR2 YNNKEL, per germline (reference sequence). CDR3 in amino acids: CASSQPLGRGGRGELFF. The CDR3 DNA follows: TGTGCCAGCAGCCAACCCCTCGGGCGGGGGGGCCGAGGGGAGCTGTTTTTT.

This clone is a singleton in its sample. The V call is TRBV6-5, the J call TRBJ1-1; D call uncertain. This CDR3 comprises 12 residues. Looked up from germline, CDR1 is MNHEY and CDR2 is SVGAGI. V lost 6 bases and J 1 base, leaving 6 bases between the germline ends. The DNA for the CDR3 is TGTGCCAGCAGGAGTGCGAACACTGAAGCTTTCTTT. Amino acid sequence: CASRSANTEAFF.

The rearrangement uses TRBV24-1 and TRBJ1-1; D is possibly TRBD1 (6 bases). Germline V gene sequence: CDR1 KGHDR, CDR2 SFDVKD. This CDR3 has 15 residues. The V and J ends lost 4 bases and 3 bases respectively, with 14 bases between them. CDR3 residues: CATSDLRQVDTEAFF. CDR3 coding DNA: TGTGCCACCAGTGACCTCCGACAGGTCGACACTGAAGCTTTCTTT.

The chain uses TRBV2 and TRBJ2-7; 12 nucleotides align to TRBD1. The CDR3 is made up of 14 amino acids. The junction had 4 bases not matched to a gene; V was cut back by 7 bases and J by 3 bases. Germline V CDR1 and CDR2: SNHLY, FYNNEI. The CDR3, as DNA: TGTGCCAGCATCGGGACAGGGGGCTACTACGAGCAGTACTTC. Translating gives CASIGTGGYYEQYF.

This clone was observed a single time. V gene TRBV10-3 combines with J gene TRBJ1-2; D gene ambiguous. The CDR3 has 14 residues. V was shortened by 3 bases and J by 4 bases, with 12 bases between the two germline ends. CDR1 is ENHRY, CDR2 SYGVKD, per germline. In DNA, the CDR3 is TGTGCCATCAGTGATCGACGGGAAATCTATGGCTACACCTTC. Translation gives CAISDRREIYGYTF.

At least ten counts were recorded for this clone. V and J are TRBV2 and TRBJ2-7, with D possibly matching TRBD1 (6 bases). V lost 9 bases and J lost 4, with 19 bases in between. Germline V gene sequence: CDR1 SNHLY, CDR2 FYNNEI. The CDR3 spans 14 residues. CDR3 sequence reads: CASERFGQLYEQYF. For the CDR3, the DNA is TGTGCCAGTGAACGTTTTGGACAGTTATACGAGCAGTACTTC. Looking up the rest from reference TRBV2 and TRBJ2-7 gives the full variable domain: EPEVTQTPSHQVTQMGQEVILRCVPISNHLYFYWYRQILGQKVEFLVSFYNNEISEKSEIFDDQFSVERPDGSNFTLKIRSTKLEDSAMYFCASERFGQLYEQYFGPGTRLTVT.

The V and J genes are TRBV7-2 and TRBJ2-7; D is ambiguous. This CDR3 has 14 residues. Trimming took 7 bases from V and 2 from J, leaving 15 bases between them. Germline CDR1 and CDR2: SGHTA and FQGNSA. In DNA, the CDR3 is TGTGCCAGCATACCAGCCAGGTGGCCCTACGAGCAGTACTTC. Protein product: CASIPARWPYEQYF.

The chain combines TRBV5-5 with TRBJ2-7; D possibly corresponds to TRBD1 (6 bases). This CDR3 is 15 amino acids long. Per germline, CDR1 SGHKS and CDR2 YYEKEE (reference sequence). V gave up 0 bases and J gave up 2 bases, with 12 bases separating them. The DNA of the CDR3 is TGTGCCAGCAGCTTGGCGGACAGACTTCCCTACGAGCAGTACTTC. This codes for CASSLADRLPYEQYF.

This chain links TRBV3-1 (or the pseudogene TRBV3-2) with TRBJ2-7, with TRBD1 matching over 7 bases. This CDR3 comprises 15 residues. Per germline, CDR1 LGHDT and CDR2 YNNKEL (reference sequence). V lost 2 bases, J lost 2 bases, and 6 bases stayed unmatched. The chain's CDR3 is CASSQRVQGPYEQYF. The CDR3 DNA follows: TGTGCCAGCAGCCAAAGAGTACAGGGGCCCTACGAGCAGTACTTC.

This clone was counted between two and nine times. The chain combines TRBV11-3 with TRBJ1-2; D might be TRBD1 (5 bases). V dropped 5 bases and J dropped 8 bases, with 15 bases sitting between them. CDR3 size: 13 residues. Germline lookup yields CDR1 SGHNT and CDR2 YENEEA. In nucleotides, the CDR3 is TGTGCCAGCAGCCACGGGCAGGGAATAGGCTACACCTTC. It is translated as CASSHGQGIGYTF. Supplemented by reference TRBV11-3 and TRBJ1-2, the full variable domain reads EAGVVQSPRYKIIEKKQPVAFWCNPISGHNTLYWYLQNLGQGPELLIRYENEEAVDDSQLPKDRFSAERLKGVDSTLKIQPAELGDSAVYLCASSHGQGIGYTFGSGTRLTVV.

The CDR3 here is CASTSAASGSPKTQYF. The CDR3 DNA follows: TGTGCCAGTACCAGCGCCGCTAGCGGGAGTCCGAAGACCCAGTACTTC. The V gene is TRBV19, the J gene TRBJ2-5; 10 bases agree with TRBD2. Per germline, CDR1 LNHDA and CDR2 SQIVND (reference sequence). CDR3 length equals 16 residues. J lost 6 bases, V lost 7 bases, and 14 bases had no gene match. Supplemented by reference TRBV19 and TRBJ2-5, the full variable domain reads DGGITQSPKYLFRKEGQNVTLSCEQNLNHDAMYWYRQDPGQGLRLIYYSQIVNDFQKGDIAEGYSVSREKKESFPLTVTSAQKNPTAFYLCASTSAASGSPKTQYFGPGTRLLVL.

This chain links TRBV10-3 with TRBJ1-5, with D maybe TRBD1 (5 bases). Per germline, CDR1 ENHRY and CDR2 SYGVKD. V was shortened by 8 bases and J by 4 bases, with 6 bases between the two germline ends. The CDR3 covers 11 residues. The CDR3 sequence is CAIGANQPQHF. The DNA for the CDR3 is TGTGCCATCGGGGCGAATCAGCCCCAGCATTTT.

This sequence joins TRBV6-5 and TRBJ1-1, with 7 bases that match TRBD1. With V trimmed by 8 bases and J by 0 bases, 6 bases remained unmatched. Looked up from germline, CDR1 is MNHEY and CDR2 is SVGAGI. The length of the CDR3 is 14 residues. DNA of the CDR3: TGTGCCAGCTTTGACAGGGTGGTGAACACTGAAGCTTTCTTT. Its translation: CASFDRVVNTEAFF.

The CDR3 DNA sequence: TGTGCCAGCAGCTACGGGAATCCCGCCGGGGAGCTGTTTTTT. Translating gives CASSYGNPAGELFF. V gene TRBV7-3 combines with J gene TRBJ2-2; D may be TRBD2 (5 bases). There are 14 residues in the CDR3. Germline loops: CDR1 SGHTA, CDR2 FQGTGA. Trimming shortened V by 4 bases and J by 6 bases, and 12 bases separated the two germline ends.

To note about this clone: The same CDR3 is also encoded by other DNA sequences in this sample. The chain's CDR3 is CASSQTSGGETQYF. CDR3 nucleotides: TGTGCCAGCAGCCAGACTAGCGGGGGAGAGACCCAGTACTTC. V and J are TRBV3-1 (or the pseudogene TRBV3-2) and TRBJ2-5; TRBD2 matches 12 bases. This CDR3 comprises 14 residues. The V gene's germline CDR1 is LGHDT and CDR2 YNNKEL (reference sequence). The V and J ends lost 3 bases and 4 bases, in that order; junction bases with no gene match: 0.

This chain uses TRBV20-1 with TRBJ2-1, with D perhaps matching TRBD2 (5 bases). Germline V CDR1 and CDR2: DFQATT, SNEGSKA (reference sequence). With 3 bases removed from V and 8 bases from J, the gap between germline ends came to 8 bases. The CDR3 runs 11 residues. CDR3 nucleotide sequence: TGCAGTGCTAGTCCCGGGGATGAGCAGTTCTTC. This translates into CSASPGDEQFF.

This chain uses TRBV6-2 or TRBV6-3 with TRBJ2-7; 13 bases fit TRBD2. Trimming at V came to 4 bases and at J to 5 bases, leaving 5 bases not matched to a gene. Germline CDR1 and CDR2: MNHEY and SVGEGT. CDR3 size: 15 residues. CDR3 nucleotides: TGTGCCAGCAGTTTCAGGACTAGCGGGAGAAACGAGCAGTACTTC. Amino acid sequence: CASSFRTSGRNEQYF.

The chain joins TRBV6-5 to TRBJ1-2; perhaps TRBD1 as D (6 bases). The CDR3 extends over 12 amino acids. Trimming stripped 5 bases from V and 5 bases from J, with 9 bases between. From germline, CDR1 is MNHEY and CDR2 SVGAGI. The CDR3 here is CASSNREYGYTF. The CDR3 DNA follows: TGTGCCAGCAGTAACAGGGAGTATGGCTACACCTTC.

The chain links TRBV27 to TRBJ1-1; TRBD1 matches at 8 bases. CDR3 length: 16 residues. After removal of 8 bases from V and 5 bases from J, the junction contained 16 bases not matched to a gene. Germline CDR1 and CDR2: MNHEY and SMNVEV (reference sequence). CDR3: CASWEASGGAYTEAFF. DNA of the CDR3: TGTGCCAGCTGGGAAGCTTCAGGGGGCGCGTATACTGAAGCTTTCTTT.

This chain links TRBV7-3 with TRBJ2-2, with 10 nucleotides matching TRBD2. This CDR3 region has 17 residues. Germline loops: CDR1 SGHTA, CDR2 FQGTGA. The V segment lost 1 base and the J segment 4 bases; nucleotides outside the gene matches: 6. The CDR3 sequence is CASSLIFQREGTGELFF. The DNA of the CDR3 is TGTGCCAGCAGCTTAATCTTCCAGCGGGAGGGCACCGGGGAGCTGTTTTTT. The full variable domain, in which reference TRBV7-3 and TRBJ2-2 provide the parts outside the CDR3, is GAGVSQTPSNKVTEKGKYVELRCDPISGHTALYWYRQSLGQGPEFLIYFQGTGAADDSGLPNDRFFAVRPEGSVSTLKIQRTERGDSAVYLCASSLIFQREGTGELFFGEGSRLTVL.

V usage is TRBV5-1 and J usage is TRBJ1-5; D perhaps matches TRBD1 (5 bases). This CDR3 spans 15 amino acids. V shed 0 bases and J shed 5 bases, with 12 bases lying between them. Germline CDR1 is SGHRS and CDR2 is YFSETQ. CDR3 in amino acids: CASSLGQGIHQPQHF. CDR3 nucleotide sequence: TGCGCCAGCAGCTTGGGCCAGGGAATCCATCAGCCCCAGCATTTT.